These T cell receptor beta chains were read from a single sample in a study of response to subunit inactivated influenza vaccine. A single record per CDR3 protein comes from TCRdb applying MiXCR to the RT-PCR reads. Here the sample spans about 570,000 distinct CDR3 sequences, about 11% being singletons. This sample also appeared in a second study, on T cells expressing NK-cell markers.

Material: PBMCs from blood, obtained on the day of vaccination. The source of these receptors is a man between 45 and 60 years old who received an inactivated influenza vaccine. Each CDR3 is given with its conserved first and last residue. The D gene is left open where the match is weak. Clone size appears in some rows only: once, few, many, or a class for an expanded clone.

size: NA
D: NA
V: TRBV11-2
J: TRBJ2-7
CDR3: CASRPGVYEQYF
DNA: TGTGCCAGCAGACCGGGAGTATACGAGCAGTACTTC

size: many
D: TRBD1
V: TRBV9
J: TRBJ2-2
CDR3: CASSASGQSGGELFF
DNA: TGTGCCAGCAGCGCCTCGGGACAGTCAGGCGGGGAGCTGTTTTTT

size: NA
D: NA
V: TRBV5-1
J: TRBJ2-3
CDR3: CASRRSDGGTDTQYF
DNA: TGCGCCAGTAGAAGGTCGGATGGTGGCACAGATACGCAGTATTTT

size: few
D: NA
V: TRBV9
J: TRBJ2-7
CDR3: CASSPGTQSSYEQYF
DNA: TGTGCCAGCAGCCCCGGCACCCAGAGCTCCTACGAGCAGTACTTC

size: NA
D: NA
V: TRBV2
J: TRBJ2-1
CDR3: CASCVRNSYNEQFF
DNA: TGTGCTTCCTGTGTGCGGAACTCCTACAATGAGCAGTTCTTC

size: few
D: TRBD2
V: TRBV7-2
J: TRBJ2-7
CDR3: CASSLSSGEKQYF
DNA: TGTGCCAGCAGCTTATCGAGCGGGGAAAAGCAGTACTTC

size: NA
D: TRBD1
V: TRBV19
J: TRBJ1-5
CDR3: CASRTGSNQPQHF
DNA: TGTGCCAGTAGGACAGGGTCCAATCAGCCCCAGCATTTT

size: NA
D: NA
V: TRBV5-6
J: TRBJ2-3
CDR3: CASRRTPAGPDTQYF
DNA: TGTGCCAGCAGGCGGACCCCGGCGGGACCAGATACGCAGTATTTT

size: few
D: NA
V: TRBV5-1
J: TRBJ2-3
CDR3: CASSETDARLNTQYF
DNA: TGCGCCAGCAGTGAAACGGACGCCCGGTTGAATACGCAGTATTTT

size: NA
D: NA
V: TRBV28
J: TRBJ2-7
CDR3: CASSFRSTAYEQYF
DNA: TGTGCCAGCAGTTTCCGATCAACAGCTTACGAGCAGTACTTC

size: NA
D: NA
V: TRBV3-1
J: TRBJ2-5
CDR3: CASSQDSLEETQYF
DNA: TGTGCCAGCAGCCAAGATTCCTTGGAGGAGACCCAGTACTTC

size: NA
D: TRBD2
V: TRBV6-1
J: TRBJ2-7
CDR3: CASKRDYSYEQYF
DNA: TGTGCCAGCAAAAGGGACTACTCCTACGAGCAGTACTTC